The following is a T cell receptor (beta chain) sequence with its context. Its target is unknown. The data were taken from a study of response to subunit inactivated influenza vaccine. Germline CDR1 and CDR2: DFQATT and SNEGSKA (reference sequence). Trimming pared 3 bases from V and 0 bases from J, leaving 6 bases between. CDR3 size: 12 residues. TCRdb re-analysed the RT-PCR reads in MiXCR, keeping a single row per CDR3 protein. This table holds 300,000 to 350,000 distinct CDR3 sequences, roughly 22% found once. Overall study findings and caveats: Authors suggested few new T cells are recruited by each seasonal influenza vaccination.

J is TRBJ2-7 and V is TRBV20-1; tentative D call: TRBD1 (5 bases). Sequences were derived from PBMCs from blood, sampled about 20 months after vaccination. This TCR was recovered from a man aged 50 to 69 who received an inactivated influenza vaccine. CDR3 in DNA: TGCAGTGCTAGGGACAACTCCTACGAGCAGTACTTC. Encoded protein: CSARDNSYEQYF.